Listed below are T cell receptor beta chains from one sample, sequenced in a study of beta chain features in type 1 diabetes. TCRdb's copy holds only in-frame clones and misses some; the assay was immunoSEQ multiplex PCR. The sample carries 300,000 to 350,000 clones, less than 10% recorded once. Material for sequencing was central memory CD4+ T cells from blood. These receptors were taken from a woman younger than 30 in good health. The CDR3 runs from the conserved cysteine through the conserved F or W.

>TRBV6-1|TRBJ1-4
CAHRQAPNEKLFF
>TRBV18|TRBJ2-7
CASSPGTAAYEQYF
>TRBV4-2|TRBJ1-2
CASSQVVVPVGSRGYTF
>TRBV14|TRBJ1-2
CASSQAQGSYTF
>TRBV19|TRBJ1-1
CASSIDKMNTEAFF
>TRBV4-1|TRBJ2-1
CASSQAGVIEQFF
>TRBV7-2|TRBJ1-3
CASSLVRDSGNTIYF
>TRBV28|TRBJ2-1
CASITGTGTHEQFF
>TRBV4-2|TRBJ2-7
CASSRNLAGGEQYF
>TRBV5-4|TRBJ1-1
CASSLGGRNTEAFF
>TRBV29-1|TRBJ2-7
CSVVGRVHEQYF
>TRBV4-1|TRBJ2-2
CASSQHPGGANTGELFF
>TRBV18|TRBJ2-7
CASSPRVLGLAGSSYEQYF
>TRBV5-6|TRBJ1-1
CASSSTRSRGRMNTEAFF
>TRBV28|TRBJ2-7
CASSLLAGGSHEQYF
>TRBV27|TRBJ1-2
CASSSPSGGDHGYTF
>TRBV6-6|TRBJ2-5
CASRAGQGRETQYF
>TRBV7-2|TRBJ2-1
CASSLSAGDANEQFF
>TRBV6-6|TRBJ1-1
CASSPTSGGPLTAFF
>TRBV5-6|TRBJ2-7
CASGGQGSSYEQYF
>TRBV11-2|TRBJ2-4
CASSPEYSKNIQYF
>TRBV29-1|TRBJ1-1
CSVVGWGTEAFF
>TRBV29-1|TRBJ2-5
CSVTGTTQYF
>TRBV7-6|TRBJ1-1
CASSYGLGETEAFF
>TRBV28|TRBJ2-1
CASSLLGTGGNEQFF
>TRBV20-1|TRBJ2-1
CSASWYNEQFF
>TRBV4-3|TRBJ1-5
CASSPEVGGAGQPQHF
>TRBV25-1|TRBJ2-7
CASSEVGKGEQYF
>TRBV6-6|TRBJ2-2
CASSYVSDTGELFF
>TRBV19|TRBJ2-3
CASSSQGARADTQYF
>TRBV27|TRBJ1-4
CASSGATNEKLFF
>TRBV7-6|TRBJ2-1
CASSLGVAGGYNEQFF
>TRBV28|TRBJ2-5
CASSMGGWQETQYF
>TRBV7-3|TRBJ2-7
CASSLVRLSEQYF
>TRBV6-5|TRBJ2-6
CASRLTGANVLTF
>TRBV9|TRBJ2-1
CASSVVGTGSRAEQFF
>TRBV7-2|TRBJ2-5
CASSLAVAETQYF
>TRBV9|TRBJ2-6
CASSVVSSGANVLTF
>TRBV27|TRBJ2-2
CASKQGAHTGELFF
>TRBV7-9|TRBJ2-7
CASSPPSGASYEQYF
>TRBV5-5|TRBJ2-3
CASSQIFSRTDTQYF
>TRBV18|TRBJ2-3
CASSENPLLADTQYF
>TRBV6-5|TRBJ2-1
CASRSGSQINEQFF